A single sample gave rise to the 20 T cell receptor beta chains below, sequenced in a study of cytomegalovirus exposure and HLA in healthy donors. Use of 60 Vbeta and 13 Jbeta primers characterized the PCR. Assay used: immunoSEQ multiplex PCR; TCRdb lists only in-frame clones, some missing. This table holds fewer than 200,000 clones, roughly 70% found once. Sequencing input: PBMCs. These receptors all stem from a woman between 45 and 65 years old in good health and CMV-seropositive.

This chain links TRBV10-2 with TRBJ2-7, with D hard to call. Germline CDR1 WSHSY, CDR2 SAAADI. The germline V and J ends were trimmed by 2 bases and 1 base, with 3 bases remaining between them. The CDR3 runs to 12 residues. The chain's CDR3 is CASSEASYEQYF. The CDR3 nucleotides read TGCGCCAGCAGTGAGGCGTCCTACGAGCAGTACTTC.

V and J are TRBV27 and TRBJ2-7; 13 bases agree with TRBD2. Trimming cost V 3 bases and J 5 bases; bases outside gene matches: 13. This CDR3 is built from 18 residues. Germline values: CDR1 MNHEY, CDR2 SMNVEV (reference sequence). CDR3 sequence reads: CASSLQTSGGLSIHEQYF. In DNA, the CDR3 is TGTGCCAGCAGTTTGCAGACTAGCGGGGGGCTTAGTATCCACGAGCAGTACTTC.

The rearrangement links TRBV2 to TRBJ2-1, with TRBD1 identical over 8 bases. The CDR3 loop spans 14 amino acids. Germline CDR1 reads SNHLY; CDR2 reads FYNNEI. Unmatched junction bases numbered 10, after V lost 7 bases and J lost 8 bases. CDR3 protein: CASKRQGRGDEQFF. As DNA, the CDR3 is TGTGCCAGCAAAAGACAGGGGCGCGGGGATGAGCAGTTCTTC.

The chain couples TRBV7-9 to TRBJ2-4; 10 bases line up with TRBD1. This CDR3 has 16 residues. V shed 5 bases and J 2 bases; nucleotides not matched to a gene: 6. Germline V gives CDR1 SEHNR, CDR2 FQNEAQ (reference sequence). The CDR3: CASSAQGQGSKNIQYF. CDR3 nucleotides: TGTGCCAGCAGCGCCCAGGGACAGGGGTCCAAAAACATTCAGTACTTC.

The chain couples TRBV5-4 to TRBJ2-7; 11 bases are shared with TRBD2. Germline V gives CDR1 SGHNT, CDR2 YYREEE (reference sequence). The ends lost 3 bases at V and 0 bases at J; junction bases unmatched: 2. The CDR3 consists of 15 residues. CDR3 coding DNA: TGTGCCAGCAGCTCCACTAGCGGGGGCTCCTACGAGCAGTACTTC. It yields the protein CASSSTSGGSYEQYF. Full variable domain (missing parts from reference TRBV5-4 and TRBJ2-7): ETGVTQSPTHLIKTRGQQVTLRCSSQSGHNTVSWYQQALGQGPQFIFQYYREEENGRGNFPPRFSGLQFPNYSSELNVNALELDDSALYLCASSSTSGGSYEQYFGPGTRLTVT.

V usage is TRBV6-1 and J usage is TRBJ1-6; D ambiguous. The ends were cut back, 3 bases at V and 4 bases at J, with 10 bases in the middle. The V gene's germline CDR1 is MNHNS and CDR2 SASEGT. The CDR3 is 15 residues long. The chain's CDR3 is CASSDDNLYNSPLHF. The CDR3 DNA reads TGTGCCAGCAGTGACGACAATTTATATAATTCACCCCTCCACTTT.

In this sample, this clone turned up a few times. V is TRBV2 and J is TRBJ1-5; D call uncertain. Between the trimmed V and J ends, which lost 2 bases and 7 bases, there was a span of 15 bases. From germline, CDR1 is SNHLY and CDR2 FYNNEI. This CDR3 is 15 amino acids long. Here the CDR3 reads CASSEMWSALQPQHF. DNA of the CDR3: TGTGCCAGCAGTGAAATGTGGAGCGCATTGCAGCCCCAGCATTTT.

V gene TRBV6-1 combines with J gene TRBJ1-6, with 7 bases that match TRBD1. V was pared by 1 base and J by 10 bases, with 4 bases of the junction left unmatched. The CDR3 contains 14 residues. In germline, CDR1 is MNHNS, CDR2 SASEGT. CDR3 in amino acids: CASSEGRGWSPLHF. As DNA, the CDR3 is TGTGCCAGCAGTGAAGGCAGGGGGTGGTCACCCCTCCACTTT.

The V call is TRBV10-3, the J call TRBJ2-2, with TRBD2 matching over 11 bases. Germline V gene sequence: CDR1 ENHRY, CDR2 SYGVKD. The CDR3 totals 18 residues. With V trimmed by 3 bases and J by 0 bases, 6 bases remained unmatched. CDR3 DNA sequence: TGTGCCATCAGTGATCGGGGACTAGCGGCTGCGAACACCGGGGAGCTGTTTTTT. Its translation: CAISDRGLAAANTGELFF.

The V gene is TRBV14, the J gene TRBJ2-1; no reliable D call. The germline V and J ends were trimmed by 1 base and 0 bases, with 7 bases remaining between them. Germline CDR1 reads SGHDN; CDR2 reads FVKESK. There are 15 residues in the CDR3. The CDR3 is CASSQVGFSYNEQFF. The DNA for the CDR3 is TGTGCCAGCAGCCAAGTGGGCTTCTCCTACAATGAGCAGTTCTTC.

This chain links TRBV27 with TRBJ1-5; 7 bases are shared with TRBD1. The V and J ends lost 6 bases and 1 base, in that order; junction bases with no gene match: 9. Germline V gene sequence: CDR1 MNHEY, CDR2 SMNVEV (reference sequence). The CDR3 contains 16 residues. Here the CDR3 DNA reads TGTGCCAGCAGGTCAACAGGGGCCGGGAGCAATCAGCCCCAGCATTTT. It codes for CASRSTGAGSNQPQHF.

V is TRBV6-1 and J is TRBJ1-6; D may be TRBD1 (6 bases). The CDR3 is made up of 13 amino acids. Germline CDR1 is MNHNS and CDR2 is SASEGT. V lost 6 bases and J lost 6, with 9 bases in between. DNA of the CDR3: TGTGCCAGCAGGGTGGACAGTAATTCACCCCTCCACTTT. It specifies CASRVDSNSPLHF.

The chain employs TRBV5-1 and TRBJ1-1, with D possibly matching TRBD1 (5 bases). Looked up from germline, CDR1 is SGHRS and CDR2 is YFSETQ. Trimming removed 2 bases at V and 4 bases at J, with 9 bases between. The CDR3 is made up of 13 amino acids. The CDR3 loop is CASSFGGGTEAFF. Written as DNA, the CDR3 is TGCGCCAGCAGCTTCGGGGGGGGCACTGAAGCTTTCTTT.

The chain links TRBV5-8 to TRBJ1-1; D is uncertain. This CDR3 is built from 15 residues. The V gene's germline CDR1 is SGHTS and CDR2 YDEGEE. Between the trimmed V and J ends, which lost 0 bases and 0 bases, there was a span of 9 bases. The CDR3 region has the DNA TGTGCCAGCAGCTTGGGGGCCGCCCTGAACACTGAAGCTTTCTTT. This encodes CASSLGAALNTEAFF.

The chain combines TRBV5-8 with TRBJ1-5, with a tentative D call TRBD1 (6 bases). V gave up 4 bases and J gave up 6 bases, with 17 bases separating them. Germline-derived CDR1 and CDR2 are SGHTS and YDEGEE. The CDR3 spans 15 residues. The CDR3 DNA reads as TGTGCCAGCAGCCTCAATGTGGGGGCTTTTCAGCCCCAGCATTTT. It translates to CASSLNVGAFQPQHF.

The table lists this clone with a count of one. The rearrangement joins TRBV19 to TRBJ2-1; D not resolved. In germline, CDR1 is LNHDA, CDR2 SQIVND (reference sequence). The CDR3 contains 11 residues. Trimming left V 3 bases short and J 9 bases short, with 6 bases between. Here the CDR3 DNA reads TGTGCCAGTAGTATGGCCGCTGAGCAGTTCTTC. Its protein is CASSMAAEQFF.

The J gene is TRBJ1-3, the V gene TRBV2; weak D call: TRBD1 (6 bases). The CDR3 consists of 17 residues. Trimming pared 5 bases from V and 0 bases from J, leaving 17 bases between. Germline V gene lookup returns CDR1 SNHLY and CDR2 FYNNEI. CDR3 bases: TGTGCCAGCAGTTCTGACGGCGGGGGCGACTCTGGAAACACCATATATTTT. Protein: CASSSDGGGDSGNTIYF.

This clone is a singleton in its sample. The genes are TRBV2 and TRBJ2-5, with 8 bases fitting TRBD1. The CDR3 length is 14 residues. From germline, CDR1 is SNHLY and CDR2 FYNNEI. V trimming: 7 bases; J trimming: 4 bases; junction bases outside the gene matches: 8. In nucleotides, the CDR3 is TGTGCCAGCATTTGGACAGGGAAGGGAGAGACCCAGTACTTC. Amino acids: CASIWTGKGETQYF.

This chain links TRBV6-1 with TRBJ1-1; D is possibly TRBD1 (5 bases). V lost 6 bases and J lost 5, with 16 bases in between. The length of the CDR3 is 14 residues. Germline CDR1 and CDR2: MNHNS and SASEGT. CDR3 loop: CASSRRGVETEAFF. The CDR3 DNA is TGTGCCAGCAGCCGCCGGGGGGTAGAGACTGAAGCTTTCTTT.

V is TRBV19 and J is TRBJ1-1; D gene unclear. The germline gives CDR1 LNHDA, CDR2 SQIVND (reference sequence). This CDR3 region has 12 residues. Deletions cut 6 bases from V and 0 bases from J, with 5 bases between. The DNA for the CDR3 is TGTGCCAGTAGGACTCTGAACACTGAAGCTTTCTTT. It yields the protein CASRTLNTEAFF.